Below are 29 T cell receptor beta chains sequenced from a single sample in a study of spatial heterogeneity in lung cancer. Each CDR3 protein is one row after TCRdb ran MiXCR on the 5' RACE reads. This table holds fewer than 9,000 distinct CDR3 sequences, about 7.8% found once. The time point: sample taken at primary tumor resection. Unsorted whole RNA samples from tumor, nontumor lung or frozen PBMC were sequenced. Sequences were derived from PBMCs, sampled at surgery. These receptors were collected from a female donor with early-stage non-small cell lung cancer.

This clonotype was counted only a few times. J is TRBJ2-5 and V is TRBV11-2; D gene unclear. This CDR3 region has 15 residues. Trimming stripped 3 bases from V and 0 bases from J, with 11 bases between. Germline V gene data show CDR1 as SGHAT and CDR2 as FQNNGV. In DNA form, the CDR3 reads TGTGCCAGCAGCTTTGCCCCAGGATACCAAGAGACCCAGTACTTC. Translating gives CASSFAPGYQETQYF.

In its sample, this clonotype was seen once. J is TRBJ2-7 and V is TRBV6-2 or TRBV6-3, with 7 bases matching TRBD1. The germline gives CDR1 MNHEY, CDR2 SVGEGT. V shed 2 bases, J shed 0 bases, and the junction held 7 bases outside the gene matches. The CDR3 is 16 residues long. Here the CDR3 reads CASSYPGTEISYEQYF. The CDR3 coding sequence is TGTGCCAGCAGTTACCCCGGGACAGAAATCTCCTACGAGCAGTACTTC.

This clonotype has at least ten counts. CDR3 coding DNA: TGTGCTTGCCAGGGCTACACTGAAGCTTTCTTT. Protein product: CACQGYTEAFF. The chain has TRBV30 and TRBJ1-1, with TRBD1 as a possible D gene (5 bases). This CDR3 has 11 amino acids. Germline V CDR1 and CDR2: GTSNPN, SVGIG (reference sequence).

Comment on this clonotype: A much larger clone sits a single nucleotide away, making a read error possible. V is TRBV20-1 and J is TRBJ2-7, with D perhaps matching TRBD2 (7 bases). This CDR3 contains 11 residues. In germline, CDR1 is DFQATT, CDR2 SNEGSKA (reference sequence). Written as DNA, the CDR3 is TGCAATGGTGGGGGGGCCAACGAGCAGTACTTC. This gives the protein CNGGGANEQYF.

This clonotype was picked up many times. The gene calls are TRBV6-2 or TRBV6-3 and TRBJ2-5; D is perhaps TRBD1 or TRBD2 (5 bases each). V lost 5 bases and J lost 7, with 14 bases in between. The CDR3 consists of 13 residues. Germline V gene lookup returns CDR1 MNHEY and CDR2 SVGEGT. CDR3 DNA: TGTGCCAGCAGTCAAGGGACCCACAGGACCCAGTACTTC. This translates into CASSQGTHRTQYF.

This clonotype ranks as medium-sized (0.01 to 0.1%). V usage is TRBV5-1 and J usage is TRBJ2-7; 8 bases align to TRBD2. The CDR3 sequence is 15 residues long. Germline CDR1 is SGHRS and CDR2 is YFSETQ. The V gene end was trimmed by 5 bases and the J gene end by 2 bases; junction bases not matched to a gene: 9. This chain's CDR3 is CASRPGSGNPYEQYF. The CDR3 DNA is TGCGCCAGCAGACCGGGTAGCGGGAACCCCTACGAGCAGTACTTC.

This clonotype has ten or more counts. The rearrangement uses TRBV29-1 and TRBJ2-2; 7 bases agree with TRBD1. CDR1 is SQVTM, CDR2 ANQGSEA, per germline. Trimming at V came to 1 base and at J to 1 base, leaving 3 bases not matched to a gene. The CDR3 runs to 15 residues. DNA of the CDR3: TGCAGCGTTGAAGTCGGGACAGTGAACACCGGGGAGCTGTTTTTT. Protein sequence: CSVEVGTVNTGELFF.

By share, this clonotype counts as medium-sized (0.01 to 0.1%). This chain connects TRBV27 to TRBJ2-7, with D tentatively TRBD1 (6 bases). Germline CDR1 MNHEY, CDR2 SMNVEV (reference sequence). Trimming took off 7 bases at V and 6 bases at J, with 22 bases between the two ends. This CDR3 comprises 15 residues. For the CDR3, the DNA is TGTGCCAGCAATATAAACAGGGTACCCACTGGCGAGCAGTACTTC. Its protein product is CASNINRVPTGEQYF.

This clonotype was seen many times. This sequence joins TRBV5-1 and TRBJ2-7; D tentatively fits TRBD1 or TRBD2 (5 bases each). CDR3 length equals 15 residues. Germline V gives CDR1 SGHRS, CDR2 YFSETQ. V dropped 2 bases and J dropped 1 base, with 13 bases sitting between them. The CDR3 protein is CASSFTGTESYEQYF. The CDR3 nucleotides read TGCGCCAGCAGCTTCACCGGGACGGAATCCTACGAGCAGTACTTC.

This clonotype appeared many times. This chain connects TRBV20-1 to TRBJ1-5; TRBD1 agrees at 8 bases. The trim removed 4 bases at V and 0 bases at J, leaving 8 bases unmatched. This CDR3 contains 16 residues. Germline lookup yields CDR1 DFQATT and CDR2 SNEGSKA (reference sequence). This CDR3 reads CSAINVRGLSNQPQHF. As DNA, the CDR3 is TGCAGTGCTATCAACGTCAGGGGGCTTAGCAATCAGCCCCAGCATTTT.

A remark on this clonotype: Being one base from a much bigger clone, this may be a read error. This chain joins TRBV18 and TRBJ1-3; D uncertain. V lost 6 bases and J lost 0, with 15 bases in between. The germline gives CDR1 KGHSH, CDR2 LQKENI. There are 16 residues in the CDR3. CDR3 DNA: TGTGCCAGCTCCTCATCACGGCAGTTCTCTGGAAACACCATATATTTT. Residues: CASSSSRQFSGNTIYF.

By frequency in the sample, this clonotype is medium-sized. This chain connects TRBV28 to TRBJ1-1, with D tentatively TRBD1 (5 bases). The CDR3 is made up of 13 amino acids. In germline, CDR1 is MDHEN, CDR2 SYDVKM. V was cut by 5 bases and J by 0 bases, with 7 bases left in between. CDR3 sequence: CASSGQMNTEAFF. Here the CDR3 DNA reads TGTGCCAGCAGTGGACAAATGAACACTGAAGCTTTCTTT.

This clonotype has a count of ten or more. The chain carries TRBV3-1 and TRBJ2-5, with no clear D. Germline V gene lookup returns CDR1 LGHDT and CDR2 YNNKEL (reference sequence). This CDR3 is built from 15 residues. Between the trimmed V and J ends, which lost 0 bases and 1 base, there was a span of 9 bases. CDR3 amino acids: CASSQDGPSQETQYF. In nucleotides, the CDR3 is TGTGCCAGCAGCCAAGACGGTCCGAGCCAAGAGACCCAGTACTTC.

This clonotype is judged medium-sized. J is TRBJ1-6 and V is TRBV20-1, with D unresolved. This CDR3 is 21 amino acids long. V lost 0 bases, J lost 0 bases, and 24 bases lay in between. Germline V gene data show CDR1 as DFQATT and CDR2 as SNEGSKA (reference sequence). The DNA of the CDR3 is TGCAGTGCTAGAGATGCAATCCACGGGCGTCGGACGAGCTCCTATAATTCACCCCTCCACTTT. Protein product: CSARDAIHGRRTSSYNSPLHF.

This clonotype was found many times. This chain links TRBV7-9 with TRBJ2-1; 8 bases align to TRBD2. The germline gives CDR1 SEHNR, CDR2 FQNEAQ (reference sequence). The V segment lost 2 bases and the J segment 6 bases; nucleotides outside the gene matches: 6. The CDR3 loop spans 15 amino acids. Here the CDR3 DNA reads TGTGCCAGCAGCTTAAGGGCGGGAGGACGCAATGAGCAGTTCTTC. Its translation is CASSLRAGGRNEQFF.

There are many counts of this clonotype. The rearrangement joins TRBV7-9 to TRBJ2-3, with 14 bases fitting TRBD2. CDR1 is SEHNR and CDR2 is FQNEAQ in the germline V gene (reference sequence). This CDR3 is built from 15 residues. The J segment lost 2 bases and the V segment lost 8 bases, leaving 3 bases of the junction unmatched. The CDR3 reads CASGTSGSTTDTQYF. CDR3 bases: TGTGCCAGCGGGACTAGCGGGAGTACCACAGATACGCAGTATTTT.

By share, this clonotype counts as large (0.1 to 1%). This rearrangement joins TRBV28 to TRBJ2-5, with D possibly matching TRBD2 (5 bases). In germline, CDR1 is MDHEN, CDR2 SYDVKM. CDR3 length equals 17 residues. V lost 7 bases, J lost 4 bases, and 25 bases lay in between. The CDR3 DNA reads as TGTGCCAGCAACACACCTGTCCAGCGTGAGGGCGGAGAGACCCAGTACTTC. It yields the protein CASNTPVQREGGETQYF.

The sample holds a few counts of this clonotype. The CDR3 loop reads CASSQDPTSGWPPTTDTQYF. DNA of the CDR3: TGCGCCAGCAGCCAAGACCCCACTAGCGGGTGGCCCCCGACCACAGATACGCAGTATTTT. The chain uses TRBV4-3 and TRBJ2-3; the match to TRBD2 covers 9 bases. Germline V gene data show CDR1 as LGHNA and CDR2 as YSLEER. The CDR3 sequence is 20 residues long. Losses at the gene ends were 0 bases for V and 2 bases for J; bases not matched to a gene: 15.

The chain has TRBV20-1 and TRBJ2-1; 12 bases are a match to TRBD1. The germline CDR1 and CDR2 sequences are DFQATT and SNEGSKA (reference sequence). V shed 7 bases and J 9 bases; nucleotides not matched to a gene: 10. The CDR3 is 14 amino acids. Here the CDR3 DNA reads TGCAGTGAACAAGGGACAGGGGGCAACGGTGAGCAGTTCTTC. As protein: CSEQGTGGNGEQFF.

This clonotype has a count of ten or more. This chain joins TRBV3-1 and TRBJ2-5; 10 positions agree with TRBD1. Per germline, CDR1 LGHDT and CDR2 YNNKEL (reference sequence). With 4 bases clipped from V and 0 bases from J, the junction kept 2 bases outside the gene matches. The CDR3 length is 15 residues. The CDR3: CASSRGQGYQETQYF. CDR3 coding DNA: TGTGCCAGCAGCCGGGGACAGGGGTACCAAGAGACCCAGTACTTC.

For this clonotype: One end of the junction fails to match germline, which may point to a read error. The chain joins TRBV19 to TRBJ2-7; 7 bases map to TRBD1. Germline CDR1 LNHDA, CDR2 SQIVND (reference sequence). The CDR3 covers 14 residues. As DNA, the CDR3 is TGTGCCAGTAGTCGAAATGACAGGGCCTATGAGCAGTACTTC. Amino acids: CASSRNDRAYEQYF.

This clonotype appeared a few times. This chain connects TRBV4-3 to TRBJ2-3; D ambiguous. Trimming stripped 0 bases from V and 2 bases from J, with 12 bases between. The germline V gene encodes CDR1 LGHNA and CDR2 YSLEER. The CDR3 has 16 residues. The CDR3 region has the DNA TGCGCCAGCAGCCAAGATTCCGGCCGGAACACAGATACGCAGTATTTT. It encodes CASSQDSGRNTDTQYF.

This clonotype was observed at least ten times. CDR3 in DNA: TGTGCCAGTGGAGGGTTCCGCAATCAGCCCCAGCATTTT. This codes for CASGGFRNQPQHF. V is TRBV19 and J is TRBJ1-5; D ambiguous. Germline V gives CDR1 LNHDA, CDR2 SQIVND (reference sequence). With 8 bases removed from V and 2 bases from J, the gap between germline ends came to 10 bases. The length of the CDR3 is 13 residues.

This clonotype was detected many times. The chain carries TRBV6-5 and TRBJ1-4; 7 nucleotides agree with TRBD1. Germline V lookup: CDR1 MNHEY, CDR2 SVGAGI. Germline trimming cut 0 bases from V and 8 bases from J; bases unmatched to any gene: 0. This CDR3 region has 13 residues. The CDR3 reads CASSYSTGEKLFF. The DNA for the CDR3 is TGTGCCAGCAGTTACTCGACAGGGGAAAAACTGTTTTTT.

This clonotype was counted at least ten times. This chain connects TRBV6-5 to TRBJ1-1; D is perhaps TRBD1 (5 bases). Per the germline V gene, CDR1 is MNHEY and CDR2 is SVGAGI. Trimming left V 2 bases short and J 7 bases short, with 14 bases between. The CDR3 has 14 amino acids. The CDR3 loop reads CASSYAADSFEAFF. CDR3 bases: TGTGCCAGCAGTTACGCGGCCGACAGCTTTGAAGCTTTCTTT.

In this sample, this clonotype turned up a few times. The chain carries TRBV7-8 and TRBJ2-1; 15 bases align to TRBD2. The trim removed 5 bases at V and 4 bases at J, leaving 6 bases unmatched. In germline, CDR1 is SGHVS, CDR2 FQNEAQ. The CDR3 consists of 17 residues. DNA of the CDR3: TGTGCCAGCAGCGCAACCGGACTAGCGGGAGGGTACAATGAGCAGTTCTTC. Protein: CASSATGLAGGYNEQFF.

Judged by abundance, this clonotype is medium-sized. This rearrangement joins TRBV4-1 to TRBJ2-1, with D perhaps matching TRBD1 (5 bases). V was cut by 5 bases and J by 6 bases, with 20 bases left in between. In germline, CDR1 is MGHRA, CDR2 YSYEKL. The CDR3 is 16 amino acids. The CDR3 is CASSIHAQGTGNEQFF. The CDR3 nucleotides read TGCGCCAGCAGCATCCATGCCCAGGGTACCGGCAATGAGCAGTTCTTC.

This clonotype was recorded at least ten times. The J gene is TRBJ2-5, the V gene TRBV24-1; maybe TRBD1 (5 bases). Germline values: CDR1 KGHDR, CDR2 SFDVKD. V lost 2 bases and J lost 3, with 9 bases in between. The length of the CDR3 is 14 residues. The CDR3 nucleotides read TGTGCCACCAGTGATTCAGGGTGGGAAGAGACCCAGTACTTC. It encodes CATSDSGWEETQYF.

This clonotype was recorded at least ten times. The chain is built from TRBV30 and TRBJ1-2, with D possibly TRBD1 on 5 matching bases. Germline assignment: CDR1 GTSNPN and CDR2 SVGIG (reference sequence). V dropped 3 bases and J dropped 4 bases, with 15 bases sitting between them. This CDR3 is 14 amino acids long. In nucleotides, the CDR3 is TGTGCCTGGAGAGCTTCAGGGCGGGCCTATGGCTACACCTTC. Protein: CAWRASGRAYGYTF.